Listed below are T cell receptor beta chains from one sample, sequenced in a study of blood T cell repertoires in COVID-19. Generated by immunoSEQ multiplex PCR, the TCRdb table keeps only in-frame clones and is missing some. The data hold 120,000 to 150,000 clones, with 87% observed a single time. What was sequenced was peripheral blood. Receptors were obtained from a woman between 45 and 65 years old with acute or convalescent COVID-19. Each CDR3 is given with its conserved first and last residue. The order of the fields is clone size, D gene, J gene, V gene, CDR3 protein, CDR3 DNA. A D gene is named only where the DNA matches it firmly. Rows give clone size only sometimes, using once, few, many, or a class for an expanded clone.

size: NA
D: NA
J: TRBJ2-3
V: TRBV5-1
CDR3: CASSLDRWDTDTQYF
DNA: TGCGCCAGCAGCTTGGACAGGTGGGACACAGATACGCAGTATTTT

size: NA
D: TRBD2
J: TRBJ2-7
V: TRBV4-2
CDR3: CASSQLTRASGGYEQYF
DNA: TGTGCCAGCAGCCAACTAACACGGGCTAGCGGGGGGTACGAGCAGTACTTC

size: once
D: NA
J: TRBJ2-2
V: TRBV23-1
CDR3: CASSQLPRTGELFF
DNA: TGCGCCAGCAGTCAATTACCACGGACCGGGGAGCTGTTTTTT

size: NA
D: NA
J: TRBJ1-2
V: TRBV4-2
CDR3: CASSQGGGNYGYTF
DNA: TGTGCCAGCAGCCAAGGAGGAGGGAACTATGGCTACACCTTC

size: once
D: TRBD1
J: TRBJ2-5
V: TRBV29-1
CDR3: CSVEGQGVTQYF
DNA: TGCAGCGTTGAGGGACAGGGGGTGACCCAGTACTTC

size: NA
D: NA
J: TRBJ1-3
V: TRBV6-5
CDR3: CASRPIALSGNTIYF
DNA: TGTGCCAGCAGACCGATTGCGCTCTCTGGAAACACCATATATTTT

size: few
D: NA
J: TRBJ1-2
V: TRBV30
CDR3: CAWSYRDYGYTF
DNA: TGTGCCTGGAGTTACAGGGACTATGGCTACACCTTC

size: NA
D: NA
J: TRBJ2-7
V: TRBV27
CDR3: CASSLLAGALYEQYF
DNA: TGTGCCAGCAGTTTACTGGCAGGGGCTCTCTACGAGCAGTACTTC

size: NA
D: NA
J: TRBJ2-1
V: TRBV27
CDR3: CASSFLSDEQFF
DNA: TGTGCCAGCAGTTTTTTAAGCGATGAGCAGTTCTTC

size: NA
D: TRBD2
J: TRBJ2-1
V: TRBV7-8
CDR3: CASSPGTSGGANSYNEQFF
DNA: TGTGCCAGCAGCCCTGGGACTAGCGGGGGGGCTAATTCCTACAATGAGCAGTTCTTC

size: NA
D: NA
J: TRBJ1-2
V: TRBV14
CDR3: CASSQVRQAGDGYTF
DNA: TGTGCCAGCAGCCAAGTTCGACAGGCGGGAGATGGCTACACCTTC

size: NA
D: NA
J: TRBJ1-1
V: TRBV12-3/TRBV12-4
CDR3: CASGLTEAFF
DNA: TGTGCCAGCGGACTCACTGAAGCTTTCTTT

size: NA
D: TRBD2
J: TRBJ2-1
V: TRBV24-1
CDR3: CATSDLGGSSYNEQFF
DNA: TGTGCCACCAGTGATCTTGGCGGGAGCTCCTACAATGAGCAGTTCTTC

size: NA
D: NA
J: TRBJ1-4
V: TRBV24-1
CDR3: CATSEGGTEKLFF
DNA: TGTGCCACCAGTGAAGGAGGGACTGAAAAACTGTTTTTT

size: NA
D: TRBD1
J: TRBJ1-5
V: TRBV19
CDR3: CASSPGQGAFQPQHF
DNA: TGTGCCAGTAGTCCAGGACAGGGGGCTTTTCAGCCCCAGCATTTT

size: NA
D: TRBD2
J: TRBJ2-3
V: TRBV7-3
CDR3: CASSPGLATDTQYF
DNA: TGTGCCAGCAGCCCCGGACTAGCGACAGATACGCAGTATTTT

size: NA
D: TRBD1
J: TRBJ1-6
V: TRBV7-8
CDR3: CASSLDRVGNSPLHF
DNA: TGTGCCAGCAGCTTGGACAGGGTGGGAAATTCACCCCTCCACTTT

size: NA
D: TRBD1
J: TRBJ1-1
V: TRBV18
CDR3: CASSPPTGGGTEAFF
DNA: TGTGCCAGCTCACCACCCACAGGGGGTGGCACTGAAGCTTTCTTT

size: NA
D: NA
J: TRBJ1-4
V: TRBV30
CDR3: CAWSVQQGEFEKLFF
DNA: TGTGCCTGGAGTGTTCAACAGGGTGAATTCGAAAAACTGTTTTTT

size: NA
D: TRBD1
J: TRBJ2-7
V: TRBV29-1
CDR3: CSVAGQGGFYEQYF
DNA: TGCAGCGTCGCCGGACAGGGGGGATTCTACGAGCAGTACTTC

size: NA
D: TRBD1
J: TRBJ2-5
V: TRBV27
CDR3: CASRLTGAQQWGETQYF
DNA: TGTGCCAGCAGGCTTACAGGGGCCCAGCAGTGGGGAGAGACCCAGTACTTC

size: NA
D: TRBD1
J: TRBJ1-5
V: TRBV19
CDR3: CASSPGTDKTNQPQHF
DNA: TGTGCCAGTAGTCCCGGGACAGACAAGACAAATCAGCCCCAGCATTTT

size: NA
D: TRBD2
J: TRBJ2-1
V: TRBV7-3
CDR3: CASSLSSGTNNEQFF
DNA: TGTGCCAGCAGCTTATCGAGCGGGACGAACAATGAGCAGTTCTTC

size: NA
D: NA
J: TRBJ2-1
V: TRBV5-1
CDR3: CASSLSGPGPINEQFF
DNA: TGCGCCAGCAGCTTGTCAGGACCAGGGCCTATCAATGAGCAGTTCTTC

size: NA
D: TRBD2
J: TRBJ2-1
V: TRBV7-3
CDR3: CASSPQLAHSYNEQFF
DNA: TGTGCCAGCAGCCCCCAACTAGCGCACTCCTACAATGAGCAGTTCTTC

size: NA
D: TRBD1
J: TRBJ1-1
V: TRBV6-5
CDR3: CATQGEIGTEAFF
DNA: TGTGCCACACAGGGGGAGATCGGCACTGAAGCTTTCTTT

size: once
D: TRBD1
J: TRBJ2-2
V: TRBV5-1
CDR3: CASSLGQGVGELFF
DNA: TGCGCCAGCAGCTTGGGACAGGGGGTCGGGGAGCTGTTTTTT

size: NA
D: TRBD1
J: TRBJ2-2
V: TRBV5-6
CDR3: CASSFPGGTGELFF
DNA: TGTGCCAGCAGCTTTCCAGGGGGCACCGGGGAGCTGTTTTTT

size: NA
D: NA
J: TRBJ1-3
V: TRBV19
CDR3: CASSTYQGSGNTIYF
DNA: TGTGCCAGTAGTACTTACCAGGGCTCTGGAAACACCATATATTTT

size: NA
D: NA
J: TRBJ2-1
V: TRBV30
CDR3: CAWWRGTPYNEQFF
DNA: TGTGCCTGGTGGCGCGGGACCCCCTACAATGAGCAGTTCTTC

size: NA
D: NA
J: TRBJ1-1
V: TRBV6-2/TRBV6-3
CDR3: CASSYRRAAFF
DNA: TGTGCCAGCAGTTACAGGAGGGCGGCTTTCTTT

size: NA
D: TRBD2
J: TRBJ2-5
V: TRBV11-2
CDR3: CASSHPDEGLAVQETQYF
DNA: TGTGCCAGCAGCCACCCGGATGAAGGACTAGCGGTCCAAGAGACCCAGTACTTC

size: NA
D: TRBD2
J: TRBJ2-4
V: TRBV20-1
CDR3: CSAGGLAGVTGKNIQYF
DNA: TGCAGTGCTGGTGGACTAGCGGGAGTCACAGGCAAAAACATTCAGTACTTC

size: NA
D: NA
J: TRBJ1-1
V: TRBV29-1
CDR3: CSAGGAYNTEAFF
DNA: TGCAGCGCTGGGGGCGCATATAACACTGAAGCTTTCTTT

size: few
D: NA
J: TRBJ1-1
V: TRBV27
CDR3: CASSSLGEGAFF
DNA: TGTGCCAGCAGTTCCCTCGGGGAGGGGGCTTTCTTT

size: NA
D: NA
J: TRBJ2-7
V: TRBV4-2
CDR3: CASSQDTYEQYF
DNA: TGTGCCAGCAGCCAAGATACCTACGAGCAGTACTTC

size: NA
D: NA
J: TRBJ2-3
V: TRBV7-9
CDR3: CASSLEDGSLKRDTQYF
DNA: TGTGCCAGCAGCTTAGAAGACGGGTCCCTAAAAAGGGATACGCAGTATTTT

size: NA
D: TRBD1
J: TRBJ1-1
V: TRBV6-6
CDR3: CASSSWTGVNTEAFF
DNA: TGTGCCAGCAGTTCTTGGACAGGGGTGAACACTGAAGCTTTCTTT

size: NA
D: NA
J: TRBJ1-3
V: TRBV11-2
CDR3: CASSLGAETISGNTIYF
DNA: TGTGCCAGCAGCCTGGGGGCAGAGACTATCTCTGGAAACACCATATATTTT

size: NA
D: TRBD1
J: TRBJ1-1
V: TRBV7-9
CDR3: CASSLGLTGGGTEAFF
DNA: TGTGCCAGCAGCTTAGGGTTGACAGGGGGAGGCACTGAAGCTTTCTTT

size: NA
D: TRBD1
J: TRBJ1-2
V: TRBV13
CDR3: CASSLTSAGGYGYTF
DNA: TGTGCCAGCAGCTTAACCTCCGCAGGGGGGTATGGCTACACCTTC